This T cell receptor (beta chain) was sequenced in a study of T cell repertoires in cytomegalovirus infection. TCRdb re-derived calls from the reads in MiXCR, one entry per CDR3 protein. The table records around 100,000 distinct CDR3 sequences, over 30% of them present only once. This clonotype was observed a handful of times. Antigen specificity is unknown. The V gene's germline CDR1 is SGHNT and CDR2 YYREEE (reference sequence). The CDR3 has 15 residues. Trimming removed 5 bases from V and 7 bases from J, with 19 bases in between. This material consisted of CD8+ T cells from cultured PBMCs, taken from culture after CMV antigen stimulation. This receptor was obtained from a human donor in good health (CMV status not recorded). Some clones in this sample may be carry-over from other donors' samples. This chain uses TRBV5-4 with TRBJ2-1, with D maybe TRBD1 (6 bases). This chain's CDR3 is CASSWSGTQYNEQFF. In DNA form, the CDR3 reads TGTGCCAGCAGTTGGTCCGGGACACAATATAATGAGCAGTTCTTC.